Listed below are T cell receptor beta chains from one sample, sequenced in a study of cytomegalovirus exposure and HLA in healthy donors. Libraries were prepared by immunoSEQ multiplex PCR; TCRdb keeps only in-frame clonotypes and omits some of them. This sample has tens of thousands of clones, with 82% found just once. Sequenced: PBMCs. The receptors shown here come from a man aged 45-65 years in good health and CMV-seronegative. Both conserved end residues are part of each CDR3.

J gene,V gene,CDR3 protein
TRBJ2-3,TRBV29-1,CSVGIAGSTDTQYF
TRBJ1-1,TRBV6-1,CAIPVPGGIEAFF
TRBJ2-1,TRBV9,CASSEGAANEQFF
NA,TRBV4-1,CASSQVPTSGLAGGYEQYF
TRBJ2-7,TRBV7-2,CASRTGTSPSYEQYF
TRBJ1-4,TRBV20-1,CSASRGEKLFF
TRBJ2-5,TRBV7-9,CASSLGQKETQYF
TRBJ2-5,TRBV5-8,CASSLFGGETQYF
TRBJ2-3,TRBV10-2,CASSESRTGGSDTQYF
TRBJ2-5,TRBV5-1,CASSLTSAQETQYF
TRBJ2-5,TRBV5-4,CASSRMGLAGKETQYF
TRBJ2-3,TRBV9,CASSAGTGFTDTQYF
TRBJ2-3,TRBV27,CASSLVALTDTQYF
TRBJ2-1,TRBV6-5,CASSYLGAGYNEQFF
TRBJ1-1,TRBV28,CASKVGPQGVATEAFF
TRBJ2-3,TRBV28,CASSFSSGGDTQYF
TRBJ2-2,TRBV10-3,CAIRGLAGNTGELFF
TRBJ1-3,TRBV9,CASRPTGLSGNTIYF
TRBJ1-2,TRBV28,CASSWGTGGGYGYTF
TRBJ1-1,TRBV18,CASSPFSAGGTEAFF
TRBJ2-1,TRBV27,CASSQRSLTHEQFF
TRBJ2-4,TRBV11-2,CASSLSPRVAKNIQYF
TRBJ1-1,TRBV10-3,CAISYQGAGDGEAFF
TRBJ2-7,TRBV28,CASSPHGVGEVMQYF
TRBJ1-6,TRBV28,CASSPINSPLHF
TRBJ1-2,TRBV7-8,CASSPTGGNNYGYTF
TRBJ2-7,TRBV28,CASIAGQPYEQYF
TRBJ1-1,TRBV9,CASSGGGLGYTEAFF
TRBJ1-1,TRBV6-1,CASRSQGVSSEAFF
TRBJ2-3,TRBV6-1,CASSDRLAGVVGDTQYF
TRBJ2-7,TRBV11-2,CASTPDRSSYEQYF
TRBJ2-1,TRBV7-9,CSSSQTGGGWNEQFF
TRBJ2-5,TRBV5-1,CASKEASGSQETQYF
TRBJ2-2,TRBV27,CASSLGLGLAGYTGELFF
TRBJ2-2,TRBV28,CASRNTPGIGELFF
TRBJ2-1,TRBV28,CASSFGLLAGGALPEQFF
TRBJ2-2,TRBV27,CASTLRGFGGELFF
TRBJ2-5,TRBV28,CASNPLAPGDTQYF
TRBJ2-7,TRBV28,CASSPSSGRSRYEQYF
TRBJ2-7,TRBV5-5,CASSLDAGAYEQYF
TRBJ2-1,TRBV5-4,CALGVGSSYNEQFF
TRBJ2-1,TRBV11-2,CASSLGLAANEQFF
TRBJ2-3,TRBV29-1,CSVATSGRVIDTQYF
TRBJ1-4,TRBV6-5,CASRRQGRGNEKLFF
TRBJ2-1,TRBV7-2,CASSPAGGGYNEQFF
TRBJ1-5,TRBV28,CATRVEGWNQPQHF
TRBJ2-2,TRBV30,CAWSLGQKNTGELFF